The rows below give T cell receptor beta chains drawn from one sample of a study of OX40 agonist ivuxolimab in advanced cancers. Some clones are missing from TCRdb's copy, which holds only in-frame ones; the method was immunoSEQ multiplex PCR. The sample lists 80,000 or so clones, 80% to 90% occurring once. Source: CD4+ or CD8+ T cells sorted from blood, taken in a trial of the OX40 agonist ivuxolimab. Receptors originate from an adult with an advanced solid tumor such as melanoma, head and neck, liver or kidney cancer. Both conserved end residues are part of each CDR3. The D gene is left open where the match is weak. Some rows have no size entry. The others give once, few or many, or a class for an expanded clone.

V gene,D gene,J gene,clone size,CDR3 protein,CDR3 DNA
TRBV6-5,.,TRBJ1-5,.,CASSYDGASFQPQHF,TGTGCCAGCAGTTACGACGGGGCATCTTTTCAGCCCCAGCATTTT
TRBV7-2,TRBD2,TRBJ2-5,few,CASSLVAAGGRRETQYF,TGTGCCAGCAGCTTAGTAGCAGCGGGGGGGCGAAGGGAGACCCAGTACTTC
TRBV4-3,.,TRBJ1-4,.,CASSSGQGFEKLFF,TGCGCCAGCAGCTCCGGGCAGGGGTTTGAAAAACTGTTTTTT
TRBV5-1,.,TRBJ2-5,.,CASSLGQPGETQYF,TGCGCCAGCAGCTTGGGACAGCCGGGCGAGACCCAGTACTTC
TRBV28,.,TRBJ2-2,.,CASSLGKTGELFF,TGTGCCAGCAGTTTAGGGAAGACCGGGGAGCTGTTTTTT
TRBV5-1,.,TRBJ2-3,few,CASSLVAGDSTDTQYF,TGCGCCAGCAGCTTGGTTGCTGGGGATAGCACAGATACGCAGTATTTT
TRBV9,TRBD2,TRBJ2-2,.,CASSQTSGRAGTGELFF,TGTGCCAGCAGCCAGACTAGCGGGAGGGCCGGCACCGGGGAGCTGTTTTTT
TRBV5-1,.,TRBJ2-5,.,CASSSRFETQYF,TGCGCCAGCAGCTCCAGGTTCGAGACCCAGTACTTC
TRBV9,.,TRBJ2-7,.,CASSPRQPGFYEQYF,TGTGCCAGCAGCCCCCGACAACCGGGCTTCTACGAGCAGTACTTC
TRBV6-1,TRBD1,TRBJ1-1,.,CASSEGGQGRTEAFF,TGTGCCAGCAGTGAGGGGGGACAGGGAAGGACTGAAGCTTTCTTT
TRBV7-2,.,TRBJ1-2,.,CASSLNSRFGYTF,TGTGCCAGCAGCTTAAATTCGCGATTTGGCTACACCTTC
TRBV9,TRBD1,TRBJ2-7,.,CASGPRQGTYEQYF,TGTGCCAGCGGTCCGAGACAGGGAACCTACGAGCAGTACTTC
TRBV30,TRBD2,TRBJ2-5,.,CAWSGLAGGQETQYF,TGTGCCTGGAGTGGACTAGCGGGGGGGCAAGAGACCCAGTACTTC
TRBV7-2,TRBD1,TRBJ2-2,.,CASSLRWDRLAGELFF,TGTGCCAGCAGCCTAAGATGGGACAGGTTGGCCGGGGAGCTGTTTTTT
TRBV5-5,TRBD1,TRBJ1-2,.,CASSLGQGNYGYTF,TGTGCCAGCAGCTTGGGACAGGGTAACTATGGCTACACCTTC
TRBV11-3,TRBD1,TRBJ2-1,.,CASSLSSDRGKVRFF,TGTGCCAGCAGCTTATCATCGGACAGGGGAAAGGTCAGGTTCTTC
TRBV12-5,TRBD2,TRBJ2-2,.,CASGPSGRDTGELFF,TGTGCTAGTGGACCTAGCGGGAGGGATACCGGGGAGCTGTTTTTT
TRBV4-1,.,TRBJ1-2,.,CASSQDLNGRGKGYTF,TGCGCCAGCAGCCAAGATCTGAATGGGAGGGGAAAGGGCTACACCTTC
TRBV4-2,.,TRBJ1-2,.,CASSQDGQPYGYTF,TGTGCCAGCAGCCAAGATGGACAACCCTATGGCTACACCTTC
TRBV11-2,.,TRBJ2-2,.,CASSFIINTGELFF,TGTGCCAGCAGCTTCATTATAAACACCGGGGAGCTGTTTTTT
TRBV7-2,TRBD2,TRBJ2-3,.,CASSPGLAIRTDTQYF,TGTGCCAGCAGCCCTGGACTAGCGATTCGCACAGATACGCAGTATTTT
TRBV6-5,.,TRBJ1-2,once,CASSYDRLGGYTF,TGTGCCAGCAGTTACGACAGGCTTGGCGGCTATACCTTC
TRBV6-4,.,TRBJ2-4,.,CASSEQDRDIQYF,TGTGCCAGCAGTGAGCAGGATCGGGACATTCAGTACTTC
TRBV6-6,TRBD2,TRBJ2-7,.,CASRTSGRINEQYF,TGTGCCAGCCGGACTAGCGGGAGGATCAACGAGCAGTACTTC
TRBV29-1,TRBD2,TRBJ2-7,.,CSVAAGGAGEQYF,TGCAGCGTTGCGGCGGGAGGGGCGGGCGAGCAGTACTTC
TRBV6-6,TRBD1,TRBJ2-1,few,CASTQRMGQGKNEQFF,TGTGCCAGCACACAACGTATGGGACAGGGGAAGAATGAGCAGTTCTTC
TRBV7-2,.,TRBJ1-1,once,CASSLRDSYTEAFF,TGTGCCAGCAGCTTGAGGGATTCGTACACTGAAGCTTTCTTT
TRBV28,TRBD1,TRBJ2-2,.,CASISVRGRLTGELFF,TGTGCCAGCATCTCAGTGAGGGGGCGCCTCACCGGGGAGCTGTTTTTT
TRBV11-2,.,TRBJ2-7,.,CASSLGPFSTYEQYF,TGTGCCAGCAGCTTAGGCCCTTTCAGTACCTACGAGCAGTACTTC
TRBV7-8,TRBD2,TRBJ2-1,.,CASRFRTSGRANEQFF,TGTGCCAGCAGATTTAGGACTAGCGGGAGGGCCAATGAGCAGTTCTTC